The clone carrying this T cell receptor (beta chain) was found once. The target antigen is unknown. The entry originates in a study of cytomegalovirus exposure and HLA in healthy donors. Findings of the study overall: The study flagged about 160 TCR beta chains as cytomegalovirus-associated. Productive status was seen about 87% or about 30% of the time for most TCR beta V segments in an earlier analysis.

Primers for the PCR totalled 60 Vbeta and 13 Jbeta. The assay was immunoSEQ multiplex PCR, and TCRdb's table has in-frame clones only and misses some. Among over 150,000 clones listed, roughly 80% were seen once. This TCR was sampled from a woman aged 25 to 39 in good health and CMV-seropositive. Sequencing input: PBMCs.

The CDR3 is CASSPDRENGYTF. DNA of the CDR3: TGTGCCAGCTCACCCGACAGGGAGAATGGCTACACCTTC. The chain combines TRBV18 with TRBJ1-2; TRBD1 matches 7 bases. There are 13 residues in the CDR3. The germline V gene encodes CDR1 KGHSH and CDR2 LQKENI. V was pared by 3 bases and J by 6 bases, with 4 bases of the junction left unmatched.